The rows below give T cell receptor beta chains drawn from one sample of a study of blood T cells in healthy people across ages. TCRdb re-analysed the 5' RACE reads in MiXCR, keeping a single row per CDR3 protein. The sample gives some 800,000 distinct CDR3 sequences, under 45% of which show up once; roughly 18% is in the top ten. Sequencing was performed on blood. These receptors came from a man aged 60 to 69 in good health. CDR3s leave out the opening cysteine and the closing phenylalanine or tryptophan. Each record gives: V gene, CDR3 protein.

v_gene: TRBV7-2
CDR3aa: ASSLIRGADGYT

v_gene: TRBV7-2
CDR3aa: ASSLVGRAQY

v_gene: TRBV7-2
CDR3aa: ASSWGTANTEAF

v_gene: TRBV27
CDR3aa: ASRSQDSPYNSPLH

v_gene: TRBV20-1
CDR3aa: SALTPGRRQETQY

v_gene: TRBV6-5
CDR3aa: ASSLRLGTDTQY

v_gene: TRBV15
CDR3aa: ATSRNRGYEQY

v_gene: TRBV15
CDR3aa: ATSRDSYNGYT

v_gene: TRBV7-6
CDR3aa: ASSTTGTSFGTQY

v_gene: TRBV12-3/TRBV12-4
CDR3aa: ASSLGRGAKTDTQY

v_gene: TRBV4-3
CDR3aa: ASSQVLGSTDTQY

v_gene: TRBV3-1
CDR3aa: ASSRQRGLARYEQY

v_gene: TRBV7-2
CDR3aa: ASSWRTGLVETQY

v_gene: TRBV7-7
CDR3aa: ASSLGMVSYNEQF

v_gene: TRBV4-3
CDR3aa: ASSQVGNTIY

v_gene: TRBV27
CDR3aa: ASSFGPGSYNSPLH

v_gene: TRBV24-1
CDR3aa: ATSDSIAGDYNEQF